A selection of T cell receptor beta chains follows, all from one sample in a study of control samples from healthy donors and cancer patients. Method: immunoSEQ multiplex PCR; TCRdb's copy keeps in-frame clones and lacks some. The data hold more than 150,000 clones, with 92% observed a single time. Specimen: blood. Receptors were obtained from a woman in her 30s in good health. The CDR3 runs from the conserved cysteine through the conserved F or W. Each record gives: clone size, V gene, D gene, J gene, CDR3 protein, CDR3 DNA. D genes are given only for firm matches. Size is omitted from some rows. Given values are once, few, many or a class for expanded clones.

clone_size: -; v_call: TRBV10-3; d_call: -; j_call: TRBJ2-7; cdr3_aa: CAISEGTSSYEQYF; cdr3_nt: TGTGCCATCAGTGAAGGGACTTCATCCTACGAGCAGTACTTC
clone_size: -; v_call: TRBV28; d_call: -; j_call: TRBJ1-4; cdr3_aa: CAISHQRASNEKLFF; cdr3_nt: TGTGCCATCTCCCATCAGCGAGCCTCTAATGAAAAACTGTTTTTT
clone_size: -; v_call: TRBV28; d_call: -; j_call: TRBJ2-3; cdr3_aa: CASSRRGGRDTQYF; cdr3_nt: TGTGCCAGCAGCCGGAGGGGGGGAAGGGATACGCAGTATTTT
clone_size: -; v_call: TRBV6-2/TRBV6-3; d_call: -; j_call: TRBJ2-5; cdr3_aa: CASSYGGAGETQYF; cdr3_nt: TGTGCCAGCAGTTATGGTGGGGCGGGGGAGACCCAGTACTTC
clone_size: -; v_call: TRBV28; d_call: -; j_call: TRBJ1-1; cdr3_aa: CAIGVANTEAFF; cdr3_nt: TGTGCTATTGGGGTTGCGAACACTGAAGCTTTCTTT
clone_size: -; v_call: TRBV12-3/TRBV12-4; d_call: -; j_call: TRBJ2-7; cdr3_aa: CASSLGLLYEQYF; cdr3_nt: TGTGCCAGCAGCCTCGGACTACTCTACGAGCAGTACTTC
clone_size: once; v_call: TRBV7-2; d_call: -; j_call: TRBJ2-7; cdr3_aa: CASSLVREPSYEQYF; cdr3_nt: TGTGCCAGCAGCTTAGTTCGGGAGCCTTCCTACGAGCAGTACTTC
clone_size: -; v_call: TRBV19; d_call: -; j_call: TRBJ1-1; cdr3_aa: CASSPGWNAEAFF; cdr3_nt: TGTGCCAGTAGTCCCGGGTGGAACGCTGAAGCTTTCTTT
clone_size: -; v_call: TRBV28; d_call: TRBD1; j_call: TRBJ1-1; cdr3_aa: CASNDRGEAFF; cdr3_nt: TGTGCCAGCAATGACAGGGGTGAAGCTTTCTTT
clone_size: -; v_call: TRBV5-6; d_call: -; j_call: TRBJ2-2; cdr3_aa: CASRKGRTGELFF; cdr3_nt: TGTGCCAGCCGGAAGGGCCGCACCGGGGAGCTGTTTTTT
clone_size: -; v_call: TRBV15; d_call: TRBD1; j_call: TRBJ2-6; cdr3_aa: CATSGGQSNSGANVLTF; cdr3_nt: TGTGCCACCAGTGGGGGACAGTCTAACTCTGGGGCCAACGTCCTGACTTTC
clone_size: -; v_call: TRBV27; d_call: -; j_call: TRBJ1-4; cdr3_aa: CASSLEGSGREKLFF; cdr3_nt: TGTGCCAGCAGTTTGGAGGGTTCGGGACGTGAAAAACTGTTTTTT
clone_size: -; v_call: TRBV11-2; d_call: -; j_call: TRBJ1-3; cdr3_aa: CASSFGGAGNTIYF; cdr3_nt: TGTGCCAGCAGCTTTGGGGGGGCTGGAAACACCATATATTTT
clone_size: -; v_call: TRBV28; d_call: -; j_call: TRBJ1-1; cdr3_aa: CASSFRRNTEAFF; cdr3_nt: TGTGCCAGCAGTTTTAGGAGGAACACTGAAGCTTTCTTT
clone_size: -; v_call: TRBV12-3/TRBV12-4; d_call: -; j_call: TRBJ1-1; cdr3_aa: CASSLGPNTEAFF; cdr3_nt: TGTGCCAGCAGTTTAGGTCCGAACACTGAAGCTTTCTTT
clone_size: -; v_call: TRBV9; d_call: -; j_call: TRBJ2-7; cdr3_aa: CASSVGGAEQYF; cdr3_nt: TGTGCCAGCAGCGTAGGCGGGGCCGAGCAGTACTTC
clone_size: -; v_call: TRBV27; d_call: -; j_call: TRBJ1-5; cdr3_aa: CASSLSGLDFSNQPQHF; cdr3_nt: TGTGCCAGCAGTTTATCGGGACTGGATTTTAGCAATCAGCCCCAGCATTTT
clone_size: -; v_call: TRBV19; d_call: -; j_call: TRBJ2-3; cdr3_aa: CASSPRVSTDTQYF; cdr3_nt: TGTGCCAGTAGTCCCAGGGTTAGCACAGATACGCAGTATTTT
clone_size: -; v_call: TRBV2; d_call: TRBD1; j_call: TRBJ1-5; cdr3_aa: CASIRTGGSQPQHF; cdr3_nt: TGTGCCAGCATTCGAACAGGGGGCTCACAGCCCCAGCATTTT
clone_size: -; v_call: TRBV10-1; d_call: -; j_call: TRBJ2-7; cdr3_aa: CASSEGDPFSKQYF; cdr3_nt: TGCGCCAGCAGTGAAGGAGACCCCTTTTCCAAGCAGTACTTC
clone_size: -; v_call: TRBV4-2; d_call: TRBD2; j_call: TRBJ2-2; cdr3_aa: CASSQEGTSWGTGELFF; cdr3_nt: TGTGCCAGCAGCCAAGAAGGGACTAGCTGGGGCACCGGGGAGCTGTTTTTT
clone_size: -; v_call: TRBV27; d_call: TRBD2; j_call: TRBJ2-3; cdr3_aa: CASSLYGRQADTQYF; cdr3_nt: TGTGCCAGCAGTTTATACGGGAGGCAAGCAGATACGCAGTATTTT
clone_size: once; v_call: TRBV11-2; d_call: TRBD2; j_call: TRBJ2-1; cdr3_aa: CASSPLAGGGEQFF; cdr3_nt: TGTGCCAGCAGCCCGCTAGCGGGAGGTGGTGAGCAGTTCTTC
clone_size: -; v_call: TRBV7-9; d_call: -; j_call: TRBJ2-3; cdr3_aa: CASSLVRGALADTQYF; cdr3_nt: TGTGCCAGCAGCTTAGTTCGGGGGGCCTTGGCAGATACGCAGTATTTT
clone_size: -; v_call: TRBV5-6; d_call: -; j_call: TRBJ2-7; cdr3_aa: CASSLTGIEYEQYF; cdr3_nt: TGTGCCAGCAGCTTGACAGGGATAGAATACGAGCAGTACTTC
clone_size: -; v_call: TRBV19; d_call: -; j_call: TRBJ1-5; cdr3_aa: CASSIVWTDSNQPQHF; cdr3_nt: TGTGCCAGTAGTATAGTGTGGACGGATAGCAATCAGCCCCAGCATTTT
clone_size: -; v_call: TRBV7-9; d_call: TRBD2; j_call: TRBJ2-2; cdr3_aa: CASSLATSGATGELFF; cdr3_nt: TGTGCCAGCAGCTTAGCGACTAGCGGGGCCACCGGGGAGCTGTTTTTT
clone_size: -; v_call: TRBV24-1; d_call: -; j_call: TRBJ1-1; cdr3_aa: CATSDHRDQSEAFF; cdr3_nt: TGTGCCACCAGTGACCACCGGGACCAAAGTGAAGCTTTCTTT
clone_size: -; v_call: TRBV6-5; d_call: -; j_call: TRBJ1-2; cdr3_aa: CASTRGFNGRYGYTF; cdr3_nt: TGTGCCAGCACCCGGGGATTCAACGGTCGCTATGGCTACACCTTC
clone_size: -; v_call: TRBV13; d_call: TRBD2; j_call: TRBJ2-7; cdr3_aa: CASSSGTSGSTTYEQYF; cdr3_nt: TGTGCCAGCAGCTCCGGGACTAGCGGGAGTACTACCTACGAGCAGTACTTC
clone_size: -; v_call: TRBV10-3; d_call: -; j_call: TRBJ1-2; cdr3_aa: CAISDSGDYGYTF; cdr3_nt: TGTGCCATCTCCGACAGTGGGGACTATGGCTACACCTTC
clone_size: once; v_call: TRBV11-2; d_call: -; j_call: TRBJ1-5; cdr3_aa: CASSASVGQPQHF; cdr3_nt: TGTGCGAGCTCGGCCTCGGTGGGACAGCCCCAGCATTTT
clone_size: -; v_call: TRBV3-1/TRBV3-2; d_call: -; j_call: TRBJ2-5; cdr3_aa: CASSQRGQETQYF; cdr3_nt: TGTGCCAGCAGCCAAAGGGGACAAGAGACCCAGTACTTC
clone_size: -; v_call: TRBV2; d_call: -; j_call: TRBJ2-5; cdr3_aa: CASSGDGKTQYF; cdr3_nt: TGTGCCAGCAGCGGGGACGGAAAGACCCAGTACTTC
clone_size: -; v_call: TRBV27; d_call: -; j_call: TRBJ1-4; cdr3_aa: CASRPQQATNEKLFF; cdr3_nt: TGTGCCAGCAGACCGCAGCAGGCAACTAATGAAAAACTGTTTTTT
clone_size: once; v_call: TRBV7-9; d_call: -; j_call: TRBJ2-7; cdr3_aa: CASSLDSRPSYEQYF; cdr3_nt: TGTGCCAGCAGCTTAGATAGCAGGCCCTCCTACGAGCAGTACTTC
clone_size: -; v_call: TRBV6-5; d_call: -; j_call: TRBJ1-5; cdr3_aa: CAGSYTTNQPQHF; cdr3_nt: TGTGCCGGCAGTTACACGACCAATCAGCCCCAGCATTTT
clone_size: -; v_call: TRBV28; d_call: -; j_call: TRBJ2-3; cdr3_aa: CASSFGDSTDTQYF; cdr3_nt: TGTGCCAGCAGTTTCGGGGATAGCACAGATACGCAGTATTTT
clone_size: once; v_call: TRBV23-1; d_call: TRBD1; j_call: TRBJ2-5; cdr3_aa: CASSHLPPGQVQETQYF; cdr3_nt: TGCGCCAGCTCCCACCTACCGCCGGGACAGGTACAAGAGACCCAGTACTTC
clone_size: -; v_call: TRBV24-1; d_call: TRBD2; j_call: TRBJ2-1; cdr3_aa: CATSGQTSVNEQFF; cdr3_nt: TGTGCCACCAGTGGCCAGACTAGCGTGAATGAGCAGTTCTTC
clone_size: -; v_call: TRBV11-2; d_call: TRBD2; j_call: TRBJ2-7; cdr3_aa: CASSRTSALDEQYF; cdr3_nt: TGTGCCAGCAGCAGGACTAGCGCCCTTGACGAGCAGTACTTC
clone_size: once; v_call: TRBV6-5; d_call: -; j_call: TRBJ2-7; cdr3_aa: CASSYGGGLSSYEQYF; cdr3_nt: TGTGCCAGCAGTTACGGGGGAGGACTCAGCTCCTACGAGCAGTACTTC
clone_size: -; v_call: TRBV24-1; d_call: -; j_call: TRBJ1-2; cdr3_aa: CATSGRNYGYTF; cdr3_nt: TGTGCCACCAGTGGAAGAAACTATGGCTACACCTTC
clone_size: -; v_call: TRBV7-9; d_call: -; j_call: TRBJ2-5; cdr3_aa: CASSLGGGAAETQYF; cdr3_nt: TGTGCCAGCAGCTTAGGCGGTGGGGCCGCAGAGACCCAGTACTTC
clone_size: -; v_call: TRBV18; d_call: TRBD2; j_call: TRBJ2-7; cdr3_aa: CASSPLLAGEVGEQYF; cdr3_nt: TGTGCCAGCTCACCACTACTAGCGGGAGAGGTGGGCGAGCAGTACTTC
clone_size: -; v_call: TRBV4-1; d_call: TRBD1; j_call: TRBJ1-5; cdr3_aa: CASSLGQGSLVSNQPQHF; cdr3_nt: TGCGCCAGCAGCCTAGGACAGGGGAGCTTAGTGAGCAATCAGCCCCAGCATTTT
clone_size: -; v_call: TRBV6-6; d_call: -; j_call: TRBJ2-1; cdr3_aa: CASSSYDNEQFF; cdr3_nt: TGTGCCAGCAGTTCCTACGACAATGAGCAGTTCTTC
clone_size: -; v_call: TRBV11-2; d_call: -; j_call: TRBJ2-4; cdr3_aa: CASSLFREERADIQYF; cdr3_nt: TGTGCCAGCAGCTTATTCAGGGAGGAGAGGGCGGACATTCAGTACTTC